This section outlines one T cell receptor (beta chain) sequence together with its context. This sample is part of a study of blood T cell repertoires in COVID-19. Across the study: PBMCs, B-cell-depleted T cells, or T cells provided the cDNA or gDNA that made up the material.

Per the study methods: Nucleated cell counts were estimated from reference gene primer amplification. The table came from immunoSEQ multiplex PCR; TCRdb's copy has only in-frame clones and leaves some out. That table supplies the V and J calls and clone size; D and trimming were determined from the DNA. Of about 82,000 clones in the sample, around 82% were seen once. Specimen: peripheral blood. This clonotype was sampled from a man aged 45-60 years with active or convalescent COVID-19.

The CDR3 region is CASSPSQNQPQHF. The CDR3 DNA sequence: TGCGCCAGCAGTCCTTCTCAGAATCAGCCCCAGCATTTT. The rearrangement uses TRBV10-2 and TRBJ1-5; D is unresolved. The V end lost 5 bases, the J end lost 4 bases, and 9 bases lay between the germline ends. The CDR3 length is 13 residues. Germline V gives CDR1 WSHSY, CDR2 SAAADI.